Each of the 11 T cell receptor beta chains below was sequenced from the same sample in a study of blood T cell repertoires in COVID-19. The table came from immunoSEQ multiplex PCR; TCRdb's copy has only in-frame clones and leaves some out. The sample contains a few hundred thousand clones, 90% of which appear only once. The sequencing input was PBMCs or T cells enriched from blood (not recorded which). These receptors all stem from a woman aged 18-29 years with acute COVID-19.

The CDR3 spells CASSLAVEETQYF. The CDR3, as DNA: TGCGCCAGCAGCTTGGCCGTCGAAGAGACCCAGTACTTC. The genes are TRBV5-1 and TRBJ2-5; D ambiguous. This CDR3 region has 13 residues. Germline loops: CDR1 SGHRS, CDR2 YFSETQ. The germline V and J ends were trimmed by 0 bases and 3 bases, with 6 bases remaining between them.

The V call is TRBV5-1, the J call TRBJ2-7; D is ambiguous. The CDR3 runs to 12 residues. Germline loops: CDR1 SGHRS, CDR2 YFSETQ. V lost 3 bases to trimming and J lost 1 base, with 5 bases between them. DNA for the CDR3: TGCGCCAGCAGCTCCCCTTCCTACGAGCAGTACTTC. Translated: CASSSPSYEQYF.

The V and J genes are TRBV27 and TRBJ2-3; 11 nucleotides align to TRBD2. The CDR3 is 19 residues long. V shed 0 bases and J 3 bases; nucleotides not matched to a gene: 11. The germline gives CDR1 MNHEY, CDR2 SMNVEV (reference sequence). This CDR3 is CASSLSAVLAGGGTDTQYF. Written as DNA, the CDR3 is TGTGCCAGCAGTTTATCCGCCGTCCTAGCGGGAGGAGGAACAGATACGCAGTATTTT.

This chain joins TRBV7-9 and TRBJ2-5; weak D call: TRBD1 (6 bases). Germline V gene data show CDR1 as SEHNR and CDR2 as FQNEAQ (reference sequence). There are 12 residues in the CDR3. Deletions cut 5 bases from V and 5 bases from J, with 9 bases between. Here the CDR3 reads CASSGGQETQYF. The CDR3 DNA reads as TGTGCCAGCAGCGGGGGCCAGGAGACCCAGTACTTC. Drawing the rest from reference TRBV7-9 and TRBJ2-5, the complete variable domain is DTGVSQNPRHKITKRGQNVTFRCDPISEHNRLYWYRQTLGQGPEFLTYFQNEAQLEKSRLLSDRFSAERPKGSFSTLEIQRTEQGDSAMYLCASSGGQETQYFGPGTRLLVL.

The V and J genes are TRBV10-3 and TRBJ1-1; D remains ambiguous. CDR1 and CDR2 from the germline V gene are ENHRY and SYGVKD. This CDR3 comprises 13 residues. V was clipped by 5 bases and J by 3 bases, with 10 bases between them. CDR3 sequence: CAISINRDTEAFF. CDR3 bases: TGTGCCATCAGTATAAACCGGGACACTGAAGCTTTCTTT.

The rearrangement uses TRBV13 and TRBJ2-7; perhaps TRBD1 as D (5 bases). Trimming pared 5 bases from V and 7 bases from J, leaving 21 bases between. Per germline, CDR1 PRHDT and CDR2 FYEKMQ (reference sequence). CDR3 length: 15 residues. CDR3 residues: CASSRLIGATVEQYF. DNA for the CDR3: TGTGCCAGCAGCCGCCTAATAGGGGCCACGGTTGAGCAGTACTTC.

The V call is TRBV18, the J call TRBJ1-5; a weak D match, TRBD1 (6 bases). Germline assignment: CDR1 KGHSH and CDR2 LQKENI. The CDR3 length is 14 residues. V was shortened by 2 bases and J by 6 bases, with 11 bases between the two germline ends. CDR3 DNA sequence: TGTGCCAGCTCACCAGGGGGCCAGGGTCAGCCCCAGCATTTT. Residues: CASSPGGQGQPQHF.

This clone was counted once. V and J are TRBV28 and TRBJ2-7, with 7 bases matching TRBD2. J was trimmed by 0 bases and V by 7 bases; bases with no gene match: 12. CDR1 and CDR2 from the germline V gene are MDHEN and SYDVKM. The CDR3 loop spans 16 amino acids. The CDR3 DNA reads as TGTGCCAGCACCGTGGGAGGGGCGGGCAGCTCCTACGAGCAGTACTTC. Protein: CASTVGGAGSSYEQYF.

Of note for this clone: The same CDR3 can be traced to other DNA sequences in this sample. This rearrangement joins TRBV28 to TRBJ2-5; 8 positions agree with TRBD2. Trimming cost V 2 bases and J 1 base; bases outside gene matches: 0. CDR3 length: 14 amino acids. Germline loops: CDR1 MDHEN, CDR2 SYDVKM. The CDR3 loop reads CASSLAGGQETQYF. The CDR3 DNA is TGTGCCAGCAGTTTAGCGGGAGGCCAAGAGACCCAGTACTTC.

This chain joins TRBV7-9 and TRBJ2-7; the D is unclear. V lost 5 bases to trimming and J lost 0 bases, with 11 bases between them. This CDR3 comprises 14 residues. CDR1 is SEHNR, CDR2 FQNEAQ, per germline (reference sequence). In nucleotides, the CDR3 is TGTGCCAGCAGCGTCGTAGTAAGCTCCTACGAGCAGTACTTC. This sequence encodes CASSVVVSSYEQYF.

This CDR3 is CASIQGNQPQHF. The CDR3 DNA reads TGTGCCAGCATCCAGGGGAATCAGCCCCAGCATTTT. The gene calls are TRBV28 and TRBJ1-5; D possibly corresponds to TRBD1 (6 bases). CDR3 length: 12 residues. The ends were cut back, 7 bases at V and 4 bases at J, with 8 bases in the middle. Looked up from germline, CDR1 is MDHEN and CDR2 is SYDVKM. The full variable domain, completed using reference TRBV28 and TRBJ1-5, is DVKVTQSSRYLVKRTGEKVFLECVQDMDHENMFWYRQDPGLGLRLIYFSYDVKMKEKGDIPEGYSVSREKKERFSLILESASTNQTSMYLCASIQGNQPQHFGDGTRLSIL.